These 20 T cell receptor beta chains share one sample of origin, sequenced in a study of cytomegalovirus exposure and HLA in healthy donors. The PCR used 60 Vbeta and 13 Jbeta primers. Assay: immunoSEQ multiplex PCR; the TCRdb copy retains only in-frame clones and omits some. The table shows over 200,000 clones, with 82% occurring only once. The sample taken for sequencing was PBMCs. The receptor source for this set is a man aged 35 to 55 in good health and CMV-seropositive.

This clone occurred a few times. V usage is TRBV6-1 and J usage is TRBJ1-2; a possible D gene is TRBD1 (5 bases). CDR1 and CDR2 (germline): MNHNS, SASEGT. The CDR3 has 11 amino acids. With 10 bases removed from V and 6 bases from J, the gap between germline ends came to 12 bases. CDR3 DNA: TGTGCCACCCGTCCGGGGGATGGCTACACCTTC. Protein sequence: CATRPGDGYTF.

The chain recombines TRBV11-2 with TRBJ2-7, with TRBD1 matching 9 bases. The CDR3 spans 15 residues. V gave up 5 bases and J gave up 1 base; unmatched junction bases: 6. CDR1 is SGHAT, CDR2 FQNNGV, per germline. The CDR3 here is CASSKNGQGSYEQYV. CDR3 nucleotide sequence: TGTGCCAGCAGCAAAAACGGACAGGGGTCCTACGAGCAGTACGTC.

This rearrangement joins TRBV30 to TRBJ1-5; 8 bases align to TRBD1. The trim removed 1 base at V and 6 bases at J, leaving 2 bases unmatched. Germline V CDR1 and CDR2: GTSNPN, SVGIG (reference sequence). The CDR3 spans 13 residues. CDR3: CAWSATGVQPQHF. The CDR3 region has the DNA TGTGCCTGGAGTGCGACAGGGGTTCAGCCCCAGCATTTT.

The CDR3: CASSESGAPPNEQFF. The CDR3 DNA reads as TGTGCCAGCAGTGAAAGTGGAGCCCCTCCCAATGAGCAGTTCTTC. V and J are TRBV25-1 and TRBJ2-1; D is unresolved. The CDR3 is 15 amino acids. Trimming cost V 2 bases and J 6 bases, with 14 bases left between them. CDR1 is MGHDK, CDR2 SYGVNS, per germline.

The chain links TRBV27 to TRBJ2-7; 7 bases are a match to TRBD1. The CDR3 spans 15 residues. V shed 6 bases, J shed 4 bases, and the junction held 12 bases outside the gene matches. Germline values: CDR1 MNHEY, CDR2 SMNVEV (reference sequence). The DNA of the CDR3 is TGTGCCAGCAGGGACCGGGACAGTGATTTTTACGAGCAGTACTTC. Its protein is CASRDRDSDFYEQYF.

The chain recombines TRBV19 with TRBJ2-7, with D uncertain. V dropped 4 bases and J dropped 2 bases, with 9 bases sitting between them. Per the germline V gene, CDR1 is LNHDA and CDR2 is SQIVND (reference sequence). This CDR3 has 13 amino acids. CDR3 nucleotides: TGTGCCAGTAGTAGAGCGTGGGCCTACGAGCAGTACTTC. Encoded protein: CASSRAWAYEQYF.

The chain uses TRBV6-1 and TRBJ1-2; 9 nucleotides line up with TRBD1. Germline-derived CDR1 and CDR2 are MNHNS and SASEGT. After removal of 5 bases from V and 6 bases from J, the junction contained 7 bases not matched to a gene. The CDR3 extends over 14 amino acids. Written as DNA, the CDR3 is TGTGCCAGCAGTTTTGACAGGGGGAAGAATGGCTACACCTTC. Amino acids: CASSFDRGKNGYTF.

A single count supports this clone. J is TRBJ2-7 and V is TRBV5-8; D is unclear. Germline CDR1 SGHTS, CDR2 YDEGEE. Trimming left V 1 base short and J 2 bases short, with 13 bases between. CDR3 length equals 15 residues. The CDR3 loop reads CASSLLSKPPYEQYF. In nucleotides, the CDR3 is TGTGCCAGCAGCTTGTTGAGTAAACCACCCTACGAGCAGTACTTC.

The CDR3 bases are TGTGCCAGTAGTGACCGCGGGGGCGGGAGCTCCTACAATGAGCAGTTCTTC. Translating gives CASSDRGGGSSYNEQFF. The chain employs TRBV19 and TRBJ2-1; possibly TRBD2 for D (7 bases). Per germline, CDR1 LNHDA and CDR2 SQIVND (reference sequence). The germline V and J ends were trimmed by 5 bases and 0 bases, with 17 bases remaining between them. The CDR3 sequence is 17 residues long.

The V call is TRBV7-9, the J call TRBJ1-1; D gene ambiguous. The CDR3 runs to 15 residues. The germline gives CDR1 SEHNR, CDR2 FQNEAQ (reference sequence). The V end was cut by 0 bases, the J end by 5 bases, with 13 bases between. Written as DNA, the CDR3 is TGTGCCAGCAGCTTAGCGGTCGGAGAGGGTACTGAAGCTTTCTTT. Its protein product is CASSLAVGEGTEAFF.

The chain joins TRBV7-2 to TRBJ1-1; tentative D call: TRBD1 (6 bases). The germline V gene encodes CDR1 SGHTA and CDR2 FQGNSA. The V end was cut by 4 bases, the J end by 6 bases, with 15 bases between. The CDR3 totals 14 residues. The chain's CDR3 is CASSSTSGAAEAFF. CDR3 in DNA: TGTGCCAGCAGCTCAACCTCAGGGGCGGCTGAAGCTTTCTTT.

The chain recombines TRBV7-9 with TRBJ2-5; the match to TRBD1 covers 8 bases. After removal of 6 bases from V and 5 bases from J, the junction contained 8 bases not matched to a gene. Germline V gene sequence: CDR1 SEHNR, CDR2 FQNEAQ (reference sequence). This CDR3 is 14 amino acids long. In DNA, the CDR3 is TGTGCCAGCAGGGTGACAGGGGTGGGCGAGACCCAGTACTTC. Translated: CASRVTGVGETQYF.

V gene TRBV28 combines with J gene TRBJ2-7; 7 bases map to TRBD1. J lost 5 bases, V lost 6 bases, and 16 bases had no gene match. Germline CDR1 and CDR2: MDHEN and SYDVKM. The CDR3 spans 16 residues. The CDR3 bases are TGTGCCAGCAGCTCACCTTTCACCGGGACAGTCGACGAGCAGTACGTC. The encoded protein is CASSSPFTGTVDEQYV.

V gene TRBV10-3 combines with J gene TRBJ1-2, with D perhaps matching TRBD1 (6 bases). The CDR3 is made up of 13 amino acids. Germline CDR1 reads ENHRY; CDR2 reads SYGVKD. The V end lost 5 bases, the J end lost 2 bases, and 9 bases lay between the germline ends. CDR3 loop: CAISSGQNYGYTF. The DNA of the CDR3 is TGTGCCATCAGTTCGGGACAAAACTATGGCTACACCTTC.

The CDR3 sequence is CASSLVTGGGYGYTF. For the CDR3, the DNA is TGTGCCAGCAGTTTAGTGACAGGGGGCGGGTATGGCTACACCTTC. The chain has TRBV27 and TRBJ1-2, with 10 nucleotides matching TRBD1. The germline V gene encodes CDR1 MNHEY and CDR2 SMNVEV (reference sequence). The CDR3 covers 15 residues. The trim removed 2 bases at V and 5 bases at J, leaving 5 bases unmatched.

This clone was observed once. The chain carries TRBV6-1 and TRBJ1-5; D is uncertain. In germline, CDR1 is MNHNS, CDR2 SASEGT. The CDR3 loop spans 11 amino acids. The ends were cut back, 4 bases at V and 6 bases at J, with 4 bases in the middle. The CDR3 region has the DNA TGTGCCAGCAGTGGAGGTCAGCCCCAGCATTTT. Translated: CASSGGQPQHF.

CDR3 residues: CASSFRDYNYGYTF. The CDR3 nucleotides are TGTGCCAGCAGCTTTCGGGATTATAACTATGGCTACACCTTC. This chain links TRBV11-2 with TRBJ1-2; D not certain. CDR1 is SGHAT and CDR2 is FQNNGV in the germline V gene. The CDR3 spans 14 residues. V lost 3 bases and J 1 base, leaving 9 bases between the germline ends.

The CDR3 protein is CSVAAGGINEQFF. The CDR3 DNA reads as TGCAGCGTTGCAGCGGGAGGGATCAATGAGCAGTTCTTC. The V call is TRBV29-1, the J call TRBJ2-1; 10 bases are a match to TRBD2. Trimming at V came to 4 bases and at J to 6 bases, leaving 3 bases not matched to a gene. Germline-derived CDR1 and CDR2 are SQVTM and ANQGSEA. The CDR3 covers 13 residues.

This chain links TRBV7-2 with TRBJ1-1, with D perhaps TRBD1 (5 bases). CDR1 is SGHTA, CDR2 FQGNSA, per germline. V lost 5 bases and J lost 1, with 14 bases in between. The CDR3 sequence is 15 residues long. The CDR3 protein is CASSPQGGKNTEAFF. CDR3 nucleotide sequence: TGTGCCAGCAGCCCGCAGGGAGGGAAGAACACTGAAGCTTTCTTT.

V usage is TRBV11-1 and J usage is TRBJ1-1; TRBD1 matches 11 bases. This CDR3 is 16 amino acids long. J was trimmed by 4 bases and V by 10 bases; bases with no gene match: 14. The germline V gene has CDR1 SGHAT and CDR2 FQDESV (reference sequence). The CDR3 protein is CATSRADRGRGTEAFF. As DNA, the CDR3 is TGTGCCACCAGTAGGGCGGACAGGGGGCGAGGCACTGAAGCTTTCTTT.